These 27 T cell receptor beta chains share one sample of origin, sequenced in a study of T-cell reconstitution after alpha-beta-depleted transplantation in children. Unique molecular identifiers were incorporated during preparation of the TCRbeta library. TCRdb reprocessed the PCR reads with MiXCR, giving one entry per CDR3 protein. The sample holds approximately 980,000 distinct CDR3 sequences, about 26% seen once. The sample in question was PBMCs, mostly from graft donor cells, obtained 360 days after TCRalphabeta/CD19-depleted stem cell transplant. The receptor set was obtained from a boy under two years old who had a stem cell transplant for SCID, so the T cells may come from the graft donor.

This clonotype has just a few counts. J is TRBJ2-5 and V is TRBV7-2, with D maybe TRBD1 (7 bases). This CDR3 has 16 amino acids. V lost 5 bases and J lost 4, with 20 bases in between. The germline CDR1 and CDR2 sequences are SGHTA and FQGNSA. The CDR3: CASSPQGGDHPETQYF. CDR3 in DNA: TGTGCCAGCAGCCCCCAGGGGGGAGATCACCCAGAGACCCAGTACTTC.

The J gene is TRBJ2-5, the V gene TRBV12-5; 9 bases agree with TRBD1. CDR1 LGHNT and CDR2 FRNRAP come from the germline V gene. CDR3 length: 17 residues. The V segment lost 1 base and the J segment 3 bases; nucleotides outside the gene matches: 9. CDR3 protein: CASGLGWTGAMEETQYF. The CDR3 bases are TGTGCTAGTGGTTTGGGATGGACAGGGGCGATGGAAGAGACCCAGTACTTC.

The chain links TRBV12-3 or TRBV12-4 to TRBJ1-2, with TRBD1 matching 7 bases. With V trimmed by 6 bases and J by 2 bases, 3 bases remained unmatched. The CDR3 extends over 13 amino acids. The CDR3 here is CASSRGFNYGYTF. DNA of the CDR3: TGTGCCAGCAGCAGGGGGTTCAACTATGGCTACACCTTC.

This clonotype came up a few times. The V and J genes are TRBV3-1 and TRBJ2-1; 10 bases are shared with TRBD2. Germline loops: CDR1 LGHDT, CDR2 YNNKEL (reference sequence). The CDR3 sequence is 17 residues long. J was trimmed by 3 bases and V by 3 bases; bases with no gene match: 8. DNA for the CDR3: TGTGCCAGCAGCCACACATACCTAGCGGGGGACTACAATGAGCAGTTCTTC. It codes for CASSHTYLAGDYNEQFF.

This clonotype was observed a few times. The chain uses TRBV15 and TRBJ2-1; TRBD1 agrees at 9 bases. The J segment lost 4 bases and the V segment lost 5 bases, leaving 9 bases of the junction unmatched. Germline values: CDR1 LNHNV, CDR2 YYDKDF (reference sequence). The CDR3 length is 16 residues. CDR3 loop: CATSADRGFLYNEQFF. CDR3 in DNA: TGTGCCACCAGCGCGGACAGGGGATTCCTGTACAATGAGCAGTTCTTC.

The CDR3 DNA reads TGTGCCAGCTCCCTTGGCCTTACTAGCGGGGCCTCCTACGAGCAGTACTTC. This gives the protein CASSLGLTSGASYEQYF. V gene TRBV18 combines with J gene TRBJ2-7; 10 bases are shared with TRBD2. The CDR3 loop spans 17 amino acids. From germline, CDR1 is KGHSH and CDR2 LQKENI. The V gene end was trimmed by 6 bases and the J gene end by 0 bases; junction bases not matched to a gene: 11.

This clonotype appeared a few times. The CDR3 DNA sequence: TGTGCCAGCAGTTACGCGGGGCGGGTCGATGAGCAGTTCTTC. Translating gives CASSYAGRVDEQFF. The chain joins TRBV6-2 or TRBV6-3 to TRBJ2-1; tentatively, D is TRBD2 (6 bases). V lost 2 bases and J 8 bases, leaving 13 bases between the germline ends. The CDR3 length is 14 residues. Germline loops: CDR1 MNHEY, CDR2 SVGEGT.

The CDR3 region has the DNA TGTGCCAGCAGTTCCTCCGGGGGGGTTCCCGGGGGGTGGAATGAGCAGTTCTTC. Protein: CASSSSGGVPGGWNEQFF. V gene TRBV12-3 or TRBV12-4 combines with J gene TRBJ2-1; 8 bases are shared with TRBD2. This CDR3 has 18 residues. Trimming removed 4 bases from V and 7 bases from J; junction bases left unmatched: 18.

The CDR3 sequence: CASSQDLGREGNQPQHF. CDR3 DNA: TGCGCCAGCAGCCAAGATCTAGGGAGGGAAGGAAATCAGCCCCAGCATTTT. The chain combines TRBV4-1 with TRBJ1-5; D unresolved. This CDR3 has 17 residues. The V and J ends lost 0 bases and 4 bases respectively, with 16 bases between them. From germline, CDR1 is MGHRA and CDR2 YSYEKL.

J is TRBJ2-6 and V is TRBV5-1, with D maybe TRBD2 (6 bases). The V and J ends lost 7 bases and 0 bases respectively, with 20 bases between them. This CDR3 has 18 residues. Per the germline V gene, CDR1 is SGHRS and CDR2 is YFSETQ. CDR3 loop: CASSRDSSVVSGANVLTF. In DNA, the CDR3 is TGCGCCAGCTCTCGGGACTCTTCGGTCGTCTCTGGGGCCAACGTCCTGACTTTC.

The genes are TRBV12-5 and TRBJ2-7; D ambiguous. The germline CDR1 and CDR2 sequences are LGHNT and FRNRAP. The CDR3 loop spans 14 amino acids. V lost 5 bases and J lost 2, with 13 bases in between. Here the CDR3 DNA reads TGTGCTAGTGGTCCAAGGACGGCAACCTACGAGCAGTACTTC. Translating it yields CASGPRTATYEQYF.

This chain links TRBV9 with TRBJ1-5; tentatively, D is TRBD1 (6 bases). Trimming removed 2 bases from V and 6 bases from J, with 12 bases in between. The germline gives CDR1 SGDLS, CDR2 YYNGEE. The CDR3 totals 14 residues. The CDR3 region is CASSVDSQSQPQHF. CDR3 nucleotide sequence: TGTGCCAGCAGCGTGGACAGTCAAAGTCAGCCCCAGCATTTT.

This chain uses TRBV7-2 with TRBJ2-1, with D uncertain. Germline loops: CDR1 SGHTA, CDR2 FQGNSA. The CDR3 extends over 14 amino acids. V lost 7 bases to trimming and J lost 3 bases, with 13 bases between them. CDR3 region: CASKLRLFYNEQFF. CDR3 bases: TGTGCCAGCAAGCTGAGACTCTTCTACAATGAGCAGTTCTTC. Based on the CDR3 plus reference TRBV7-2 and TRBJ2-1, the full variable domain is GAGVSQSPSNKVTEKGKDVELRCDPISGHTALYWYRQSLGQGLEFLIYFQGNSAPDKSGLPSDRFSAERTGGSVSTLTIQRTQQEDSAVYLCASKLRLFYNEQFFGPGTRLTVL.

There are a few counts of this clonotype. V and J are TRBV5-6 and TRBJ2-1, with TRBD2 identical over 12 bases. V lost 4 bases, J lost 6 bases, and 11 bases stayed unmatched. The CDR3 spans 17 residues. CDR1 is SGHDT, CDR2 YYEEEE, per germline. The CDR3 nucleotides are TGTGCCAGCAGCCGAAACCTAGCGGGGGGGCCCAGCAATGAGCAGTTCTTC. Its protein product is CASSRNLAGGPSNEQFF.

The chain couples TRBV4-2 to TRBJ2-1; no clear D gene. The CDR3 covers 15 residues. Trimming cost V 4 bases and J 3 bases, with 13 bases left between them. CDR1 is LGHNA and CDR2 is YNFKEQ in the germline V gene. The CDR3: CASSPIRRGYNEQFF. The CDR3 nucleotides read TGTGCCAGCAGCCCAATACGGCGCGGCTACAATGAGCAGTTCTTC.

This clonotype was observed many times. For the CDR3, the DNA is TGTGCCAGCAGCTTATCCTCTAGCGGGTTATCCACAGATACGCAGTATTTT. This encodes CASSLSSSGLSTDTQYF. V gene TRBV7-8 combines with J gene TRBJ2-3, with 8 positions matching TRBD2. The CDR3 is 17 amino acids. Germline V gene sequence: CDR1 SGHVS, CDR2 FQNEAQ. After removal of 2 bases from V and 2 bases from J, the junction contained 9 bases not matched to a gene.

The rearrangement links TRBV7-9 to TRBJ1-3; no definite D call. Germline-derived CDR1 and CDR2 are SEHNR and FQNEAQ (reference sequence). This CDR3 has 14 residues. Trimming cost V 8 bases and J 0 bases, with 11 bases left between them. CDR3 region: CASGGQFSGNTIYF. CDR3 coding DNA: TGTGCCAGCGGCGGGCAATTCTCTGGAAACACCATATATTTT.

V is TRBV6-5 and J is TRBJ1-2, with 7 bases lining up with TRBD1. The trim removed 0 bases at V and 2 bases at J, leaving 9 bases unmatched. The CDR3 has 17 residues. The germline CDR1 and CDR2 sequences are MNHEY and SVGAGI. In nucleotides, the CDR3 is TGTGCCAGCAGTTACTCGACGGGGCCCAGGGGGAACTATGGCTACACCTTC. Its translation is CASSYSTGPRGNYGYTF.

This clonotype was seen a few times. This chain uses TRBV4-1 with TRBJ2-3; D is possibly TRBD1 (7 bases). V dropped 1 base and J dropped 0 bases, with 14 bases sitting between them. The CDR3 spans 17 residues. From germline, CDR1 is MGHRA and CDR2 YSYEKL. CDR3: CASSQALRGDSTDTQYF. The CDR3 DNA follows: TGCGCCAGCAGCCAAGCTCTCAGGGGGGATAGCACAGATACGCAGTATTTT.

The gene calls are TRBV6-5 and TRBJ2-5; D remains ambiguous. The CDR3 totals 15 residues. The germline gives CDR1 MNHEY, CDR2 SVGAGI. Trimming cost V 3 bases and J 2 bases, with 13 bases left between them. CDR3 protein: CASSYILADQETQYF. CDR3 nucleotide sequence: TGTGCCAGCAGTTATATTTTGGCAGATCAAGAGACCCAGTACTTC.

CDR3 DNA sequence: TGTGCCAGCAGCCCGAGATCGGGGCTAGCCAAGGAGACCCAGTACTTC. This codes for CASSPRSGLAKETQYF. The V and J genes are TRBV9 and TRBJ2-5, with D perhaps given as TRBD1 or TRBD2 (5 bases each). The CDR3 is 16 residues long. Germline assignment: CDR1 SGDLS and CDR2 YYNGEE. V lost 4 bases to trimming and J lost 5 bases, with 21 bases between them.

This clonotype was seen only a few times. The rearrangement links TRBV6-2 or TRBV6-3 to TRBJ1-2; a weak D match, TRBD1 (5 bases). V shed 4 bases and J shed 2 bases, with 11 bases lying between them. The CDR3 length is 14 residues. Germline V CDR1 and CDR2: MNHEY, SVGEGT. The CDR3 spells CASSSQGVNYGYTF. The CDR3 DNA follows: TGTGCCAGCAGTTCTCAGGGAGTGAACTATGGCTACACCTTC.

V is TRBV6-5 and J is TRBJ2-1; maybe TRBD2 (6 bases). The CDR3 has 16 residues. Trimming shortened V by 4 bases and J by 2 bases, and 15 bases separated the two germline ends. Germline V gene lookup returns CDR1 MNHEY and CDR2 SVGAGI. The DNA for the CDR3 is TGTGCCAGCAGTTCTACGCTGCGGGGAACCTACAATGAGCAGTTCTTC. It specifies CASSSTLRGTYNEQFF.

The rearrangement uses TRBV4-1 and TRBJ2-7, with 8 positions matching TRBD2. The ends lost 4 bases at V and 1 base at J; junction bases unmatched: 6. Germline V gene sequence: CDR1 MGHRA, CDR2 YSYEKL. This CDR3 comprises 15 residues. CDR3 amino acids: CASSLSGTRSYEQYF. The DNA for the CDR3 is TGCGCCAGCAGCCTCTCCGGGACTAGGTCCTACGAGCAGTACTTC.

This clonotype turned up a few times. The CDR3 sequence is CSARGGFSTDTQYF. The CDR3 coding sequence is TGCAGTGCTAGAGGGGGTTTTAGCACAGATACGCAGTATTTT. This sequence joins TRBV20-1 and TRBJ2-3, with D unresolved. Germline lookup yields CDR1 DFQATT and CDR2 SNEGSKA (reference sequence). V shed 1 base and J shed 0 bases, with 8 bases lying between them. This CDR3 region has 14 residues.

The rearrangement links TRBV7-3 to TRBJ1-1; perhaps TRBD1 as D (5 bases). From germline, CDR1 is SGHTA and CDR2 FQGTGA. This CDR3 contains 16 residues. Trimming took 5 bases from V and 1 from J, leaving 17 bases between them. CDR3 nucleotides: TGTGCCAGCAGCGCCGATGCAGGGATTGGGAACACTGAAGCTTTCTTT. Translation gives CASSADAGIGNTEAFF. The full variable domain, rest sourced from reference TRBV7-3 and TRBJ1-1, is GAGVSQTPSNKVTEKGKYVELRCDPISGHTALYWYRQSLGQGPEFLIYFQGTGAADDSGLPNDRFFAVRPEGSVSTLKIQRTERGDSAVYLCASSADAGIGNTEAFFGQGTRLTVV.

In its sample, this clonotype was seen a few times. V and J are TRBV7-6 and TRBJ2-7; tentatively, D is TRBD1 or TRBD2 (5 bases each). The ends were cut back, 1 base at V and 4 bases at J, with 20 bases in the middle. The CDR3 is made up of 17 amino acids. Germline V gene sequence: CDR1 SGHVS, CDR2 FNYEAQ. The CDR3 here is CASSLGRAGSTFYEQYF. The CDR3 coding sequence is TGTGCCAGCAGCTTAGGGAGAGCAGGGAGCACCTTTTACGAGCAGTACTTC.